This T cell receptor beta chain derives from a study of blood T cell repertoires in COVID-19 (TCRdb year 2020). At the level of the whole study: The collaborator samples originated in the United States, Italy and Spain and spanned the acute and convalescent phases of COVID-19. The material from the prospective study consisted of cDNA or gDNA derived from T cells, B-cell-depleted T cells, or PBMCs. The dataset comprised deeply sampled blood TCRbeta repertoires from subjects exposed to, actively infected with, or recovered from COVID-19. The repertoires were released in a freely available public database intended as a resource for research on the immune response to SARS-CoV-2. The samples were drawn from two sources: the first 160 participants of the ongoing ImmuneRACE study, and fewer than 1,500 subjects contributed by 6 global collaborators. Nearly every sample came with metadata listing a de-identified subject ID, COVID-19 status, age in years and sex. HLA class I and class II types, where available, came from metadata supplied by the sample provider rather than from assay-based typing.

In the prospective study, participants were 18 to 89 years old, resided in about two dozen geographic areas of the United States, and were enrolled through a virtual design. In the prospective study, cohorts were assigned on the basis of participant-reported clinical history obtained from a screening survey and a study questionnaire. For ImmuneRACE Cohort 3, a participant was defined as recovered based on two consecutive negative NP/OP PCR tests, clearance by a healthcare professional, or resolution of symptoms. In the prospective study, whole blood, serum and a nasopharyngeal or oropharyngeal swab were collected from each participant by mobile phlebotomists. Prospective study participants could optionally give additional blood draws and questionnaires over an approximately two-month period. Before DNA extraction, blood samples from the prospective study were shipped at room temperature or frozen.

The immunoSEQ Assay, a bias-controlled multiplex PCR, was used to amplify TCRbeta CDR3 regions from genomic DNA. From the authors' description of their analysis: The number of nucleated cells in each sample was estimated by amplification of reference gene primers within the assay. Sequence reads were collapsed and filtered to measure the absolute abundance of every unique TCRbeta CDR3 rearrangement. For each sample, productive Simpson clonality was calculated by taking the square root of Simpson's diversity index across productive rearrangements. In TCRdb, the immuneACCESS table is reduced to in-frame sequences with V and J assigned. These tables do not hold every clone; where another copy was compared, an unresolved V gene accounts for under half, and the others remain unexplained. For V, J and clone size, that table is used; D and trimming come from the DNA. The sample records 200,000 to 250,000 clones, roughly 83% of which are singletons. The top ten clonotypes cover roughly 2% of the sample.

On the study overall, not on this receptor specifically: The amount of clinical and demographic metadata varied by source and participant and was provided uncurated.

CDR1 SNHLY and CDR2 FYNNEI are derived from the germline V gene. The CDR3 starts with the cysteine, ends with the phenylalanine, and has 16 residues. Only the CDR3 DNA stays, 48 bases, in frame from base 1. V gives up 6 bases and J gives up 0 bases, and the segment between their germline ends measures 15 bases. Concerning this clone: This receptor's antigen is unknown. Per-nucleotide qualities are absent, and no much larger clonotype sits a single base away.

The rearrangement joined TRBV2 to TRBJ2-1; the D region possibly corresponds to TRBD2 (6 bases align). The sequence was obtained from a woman in her fifties or sixties who had recovered from COVID-19. Sample: PBMCs or T cells enriched from blood (not recorded which). The CDR3 region has the sequence CASRVAGYSSYNEQFF. The DNA sequence is as follows: TGTGCCAGCAGGGTTGCGGGGTATAGCTCCTACAATGAGCAGTTCTTC.